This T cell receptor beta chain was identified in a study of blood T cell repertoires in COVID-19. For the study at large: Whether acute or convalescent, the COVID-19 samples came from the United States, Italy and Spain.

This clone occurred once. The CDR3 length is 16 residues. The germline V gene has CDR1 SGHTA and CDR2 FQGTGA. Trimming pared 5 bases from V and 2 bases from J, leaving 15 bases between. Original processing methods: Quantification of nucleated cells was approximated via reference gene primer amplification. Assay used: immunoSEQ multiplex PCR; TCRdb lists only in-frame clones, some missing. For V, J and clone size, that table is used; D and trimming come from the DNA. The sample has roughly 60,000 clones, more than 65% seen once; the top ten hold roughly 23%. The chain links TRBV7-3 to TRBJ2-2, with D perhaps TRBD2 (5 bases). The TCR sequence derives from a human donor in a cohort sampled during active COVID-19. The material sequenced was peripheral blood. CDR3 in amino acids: CASSPQPGINTGELFF. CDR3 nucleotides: TGTGCCAGCAGCCCACAGCCCGGGATCAACACCGGGGAGCTGTTTTTT.